The T cell receptor beta chain under discussion was sequenced for a study of T cells in Graves' hyperthyroidism and ophthalmopathy. Study results and caveats: The blood repertoire included most of the expanded thyroid clonotypes above 0.001.

The TCR beta CDR3 regions underwent amplification using RNA transcripts as the source. When the TCR CDR3 underwent first-round RT-PCR, the HTBI primer set was used. Via MiXCR, TCRdb re-called the multiplex PCR reads, giving one row per CDR3 protein. This table has over 150,000 distinct CDR3 sequences, approximately 15% appearing once. Trimming removed 3 bases at V and 0 bases at J, with 21 bases between. The CDR3 runs 19 residues. Germline CDR1 is MDHEN and CDR2 is SYDVKM. Diagnoses used clinical symptoms, serum thyroxine and TRAb, thyroid ultrasound and orbital computed tomography. This clonotype was counted ten times or more. Its antigen remains unidentified.

The J gene is TRBJ1-5, the V gene TRBV28; TRBD1 might be the D (6 bases). The sample taken for sequencing was blood. This clonotype was obtained from a woman in her forties or fifties with Graves' hyperthyroidism. CDR3: CASSFPGGGLFYSNQPQHF. CDR3 DNA sequence: TGTGCCAGCAGTTTCCCCGGGGGCGGCCTATTTTATAGCAATCAGCCCCAGCATTTT.